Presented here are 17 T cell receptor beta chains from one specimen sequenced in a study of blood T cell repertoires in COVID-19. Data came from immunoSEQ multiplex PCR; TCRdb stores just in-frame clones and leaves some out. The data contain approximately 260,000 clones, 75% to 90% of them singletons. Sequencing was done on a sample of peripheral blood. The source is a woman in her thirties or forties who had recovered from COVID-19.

CDR3 nucleotide sequence: TGTGCCATCAGTGAAGCAGGGGGTGGGAACACTGAAGCTTTCTTT. Its translation is CAISEAGGGNTEAFF. The rearrangement links TRBV10-3 to TRBJ1-1, with 7 positions matching TRBD1. CDR3 length equals 15 residues. Per germline, CDR1 ENHRY and CDR2 SYGVKD. J lost 1 base, V lost 3 bases, and 5 bases had no gene match.

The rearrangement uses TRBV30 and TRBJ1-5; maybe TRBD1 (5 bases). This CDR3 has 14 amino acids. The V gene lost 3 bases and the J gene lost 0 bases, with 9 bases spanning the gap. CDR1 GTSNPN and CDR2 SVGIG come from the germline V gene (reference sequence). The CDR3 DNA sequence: TGTGCCTGGAGGACAGATTATAGCAATCAGCCCCAGCATTTT. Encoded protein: CAWRTDYSNQPQHF.

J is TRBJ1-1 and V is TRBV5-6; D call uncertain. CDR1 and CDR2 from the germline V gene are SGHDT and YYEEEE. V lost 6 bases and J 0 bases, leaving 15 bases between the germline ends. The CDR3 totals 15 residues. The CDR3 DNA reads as TGTGCCAGCACCCGGCGGGTGGGCATGAACACTGAAGCTTTCTTT. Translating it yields CASTRRVGMNTEAFF.

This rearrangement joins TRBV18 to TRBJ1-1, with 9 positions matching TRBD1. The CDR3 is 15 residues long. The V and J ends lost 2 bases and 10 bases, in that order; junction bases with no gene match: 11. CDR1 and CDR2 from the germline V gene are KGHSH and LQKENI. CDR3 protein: CASSPNQGQGNGAFF. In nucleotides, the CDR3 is TGTGCCAGCTCACCAAACCAAGGACAGGGGAATGGAGCTTTCTTT. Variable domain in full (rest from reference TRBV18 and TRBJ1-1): NAGVMQNPRHLVRRRGQEARLRCSPMKGHSHVYWYRQLPEEGLKFMVYLQKENIIDESGMPKERFSAEFPKEGPSILRIQQVVRGDSAAYFCASSPNQGQGNGAFFGQGTRLTVV.

CDR3 loop: CASSLGRLAWDTGELFF. CDR3 DNA: TGCGCCAGCAGCTTGGGTAGGCTAGCGTGGGACACCGGGGAGCTGTTTTTT. This chain links TRBV5-1 with TRBJ2-2, with TRBD2 as a possible D gene (6 bases). The CDR3 loop spans 17 amino acids. Germline V gene sequence: CDR1 SGHRS, CDR2 YFSETQ. V lost 0 bases, J lost 3 bases, and 15 bases lay in between.

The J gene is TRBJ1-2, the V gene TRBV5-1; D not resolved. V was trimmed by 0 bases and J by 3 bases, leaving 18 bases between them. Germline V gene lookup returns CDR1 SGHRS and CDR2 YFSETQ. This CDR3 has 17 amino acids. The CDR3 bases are TGCGCCAGCAGCTTGGCCATTGGGCCCCTGCAGGACTATGGCTACACCTTC. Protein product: CASSLAIGPLQDYGYTF. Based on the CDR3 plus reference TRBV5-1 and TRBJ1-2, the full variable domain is KAGVTQTPRYLIKTRGQQVTLSCSPISGHRSVSWYQQTPGQGLQFLFEYFSETQRNKGNFPGRFSGRQFSNSRSEMNVSTLELGDSALYLCASSLAIGPLQDYGYTFGSGTRLTVV.

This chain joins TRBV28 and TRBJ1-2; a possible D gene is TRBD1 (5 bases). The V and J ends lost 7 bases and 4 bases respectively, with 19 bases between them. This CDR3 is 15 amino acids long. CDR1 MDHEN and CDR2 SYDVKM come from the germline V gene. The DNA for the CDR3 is TGTGCCAGCACCCCGAATCAGGGTCTCCTCTATGGCTACACCTTC. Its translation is CASTPNQGLLYGYTF.

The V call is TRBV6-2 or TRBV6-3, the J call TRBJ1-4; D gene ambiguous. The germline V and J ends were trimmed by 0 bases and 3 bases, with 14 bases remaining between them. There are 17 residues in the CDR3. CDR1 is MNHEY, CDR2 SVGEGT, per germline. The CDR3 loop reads CASSYSGFSGANEKLFF. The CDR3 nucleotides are TGTGCCAGCAGTTACTCCGGCTTCAGCGGGGCTAATGAAAAACTGTTTTTT.

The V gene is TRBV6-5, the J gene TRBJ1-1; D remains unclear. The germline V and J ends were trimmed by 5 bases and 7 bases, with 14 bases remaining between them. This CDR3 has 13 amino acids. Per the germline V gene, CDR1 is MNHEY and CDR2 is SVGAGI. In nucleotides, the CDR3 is TGTGCCAGCAGTCTAAGACACGTCCTTGAAGCTTTCTTT. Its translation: CASSLRHVLEAFF.

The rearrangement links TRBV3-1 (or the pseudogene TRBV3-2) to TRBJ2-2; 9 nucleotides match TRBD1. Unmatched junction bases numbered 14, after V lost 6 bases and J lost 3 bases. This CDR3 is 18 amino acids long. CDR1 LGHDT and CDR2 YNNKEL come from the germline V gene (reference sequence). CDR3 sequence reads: CASRKILTGQGHTGELFF. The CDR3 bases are TGTGCCAGCAGAAAGATCTTGACTGGACAGGGGCACACCGGGGAGCTGTTTTTT.

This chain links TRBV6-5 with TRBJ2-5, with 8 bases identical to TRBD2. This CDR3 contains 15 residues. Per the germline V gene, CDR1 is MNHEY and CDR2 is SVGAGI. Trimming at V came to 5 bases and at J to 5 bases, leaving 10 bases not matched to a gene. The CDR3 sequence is CASSLKAGVWETQYF. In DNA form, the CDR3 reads TGTGCCAGCAGTCTCAAAGCGGGGGTGTGGGAGACCCAGTACTTC.

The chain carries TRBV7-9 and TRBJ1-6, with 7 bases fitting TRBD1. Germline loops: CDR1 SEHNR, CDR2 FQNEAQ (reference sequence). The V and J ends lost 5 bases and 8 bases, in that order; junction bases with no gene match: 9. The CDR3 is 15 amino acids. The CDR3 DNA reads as TGTGCCAGCAGCCCGACACAGGGGTCCTATTCACCCCTCCACTTT. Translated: CASSPTQGSYSPLHF.

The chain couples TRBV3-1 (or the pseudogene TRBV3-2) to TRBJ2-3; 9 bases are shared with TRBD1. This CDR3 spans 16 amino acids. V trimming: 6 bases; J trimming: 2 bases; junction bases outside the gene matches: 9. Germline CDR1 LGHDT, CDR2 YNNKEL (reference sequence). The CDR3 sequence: CASSLTGTGTTDTQYF. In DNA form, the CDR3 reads TGTGCCAGCAGTCTCACCGGGACAGGGACCACAGATACGCAGTATTTT.

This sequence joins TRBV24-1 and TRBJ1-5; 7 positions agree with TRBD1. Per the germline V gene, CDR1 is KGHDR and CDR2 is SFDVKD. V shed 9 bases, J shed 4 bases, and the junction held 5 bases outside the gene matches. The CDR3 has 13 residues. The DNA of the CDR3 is TGTGCCACCTCGGGACAGAAAAATCAGCCCCAGCATTTT. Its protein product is CATSGQKNQPQHF.

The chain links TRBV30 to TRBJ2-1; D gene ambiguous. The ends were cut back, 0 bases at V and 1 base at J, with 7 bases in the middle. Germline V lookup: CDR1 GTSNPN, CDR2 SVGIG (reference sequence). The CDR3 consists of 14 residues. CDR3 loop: CAWSVYPSYNEQFF. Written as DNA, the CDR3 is TGTGCCTGGAGTGTCTACCCTTCCTACAATGAGCAGTTCTTC. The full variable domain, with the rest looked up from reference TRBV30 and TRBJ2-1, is SQTIHQWPATLVQPVGSPLSLECTVEGTSNPNLYWYRQAAGRGLQLLFYSVGIGQISSEVPQNLSASRPQDRQFILSSKKLLLSDSGFYLCAWSVYPSYNEQFFGPGTRLTVL.

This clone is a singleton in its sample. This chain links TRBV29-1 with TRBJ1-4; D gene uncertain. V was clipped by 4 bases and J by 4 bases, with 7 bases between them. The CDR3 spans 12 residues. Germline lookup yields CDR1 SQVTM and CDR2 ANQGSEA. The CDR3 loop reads CSVVSGNEKLFF. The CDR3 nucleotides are TGCAGCGTTGTGTCGGGTAATGAAAAACTGTTTTTT.

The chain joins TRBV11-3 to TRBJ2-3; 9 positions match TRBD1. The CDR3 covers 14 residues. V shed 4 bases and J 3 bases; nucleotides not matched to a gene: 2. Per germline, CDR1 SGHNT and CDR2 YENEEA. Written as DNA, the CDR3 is TGTGCCAGCAGCTGGGACAGGGTGACAGATACGCAGTATTTT. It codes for CASSWDRVTDTQYF. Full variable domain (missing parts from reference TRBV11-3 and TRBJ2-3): EAGVVQSPRYKIIEKKQPVAFWCNPISGHNTLYWYLQNLGQGPELLIRYENEEAVDDSQLPKDRFSAERLKGVDSTLKIQPAELGDSAVYLCASSWDRVTDTQYFGPGTRLTVL.